This T cell receptor (beta chain) stems from a study of cytomegalovirus exposure and HLA in healthy donors. Amplification used 60 Vbeta primers and 13 Jbeta primers. Data came from immunoSEQ multiplex PCR; TCRdb stores just in-frame clones and leaves some out. The sample records 100,000 to 150,000 clones, more than 65% being singletons. Findings and limits, study-wide: DRB1 showed the most TCR associations and HLA-C the fewest in a later analysis, as rates varied by HLA locus.

V lost 2 bases and J lost 4; bases outside the gene matches: 6. The CDR3 covers 15 residues. CDR1 and CDR2 (germline): SGHDT, YYEEEE. A remark on this clone: Its specificity is unknown.

Material for sequencing was PBMCs. The receptor was derived from a woman aged 60-75 years in good health and CMV-seropositive. The rearrangement links TRBV5-6 to TRBJ1-2, with 9 bases identical to TRBD1. The CDR3 spells CASSLGQGNFYGYTF. CDR3 bases: TGTGCCAGCAGCTTAGGACAGGGGAATTTCTATGGCTACACCTTC.